The next 27 T cell receptor beta chains were all read from a single sample in a study of T cell responses to AZD1222 COVID-19 vaccine. Generated by immunoSEQ multiplex PCR, the TCRdb table keeps only in-frame clones and is missing some. The repertoire holds tens of thousands of clones, 90% seen once, with roughly 3.9% in the top ten. Sequencing used peripheral blood, obtained on day 0 of AZD1222 vaccination. The source is an adult in good health.

The CDR3 DNA reads TGTGCCAGCAGTGCCGACAGTAGCAATCAGCCCCAGCATTTT. It translates to CASSADSSNQPQHF. The chain has TRBV2 and TRBJ1-5, with D perhaps TRBD1 (5 bases). The CDR3 consists of 14 residues. The V gene lost 4 bases and the J gene lost 0 bases, with 7 bases spanning the gap. Germline V gene lookup returns CDR1 SNHLY and CDR2 FYNNEI.

The chain joins TRBV5-6 to TRBJ1-2, with 11 bases lining up with TRBD1. Trimming at V came to 7 bases and at J to 5 bases, leaving 16 bases not matched to a gene. The CDR3 is 17 residues long. In germline, CDR1 is SGHDT, CDR2 YYEEEE. DNA of the CDR3: TGTGCCAGCCGTGCGCTTAATACCGGACAGGGGGCGTATGGCTACACCTTC. Protein sequence: CASRALNTGQGAYGYTF.

The rearrangement joins TRBV18 to TRBJ2-5; D gene ambiguous. The germline V gene has CDR1 KGHSH and CDR2 LQKENI. Trimming shortened V by 1 base and J by 1 base, and 7 bases separated the two germline ends. The CDR3 length is 14 residues. Here the CDR3 reads CASSPQAAQETQYF. The CDR3 bases are TGTGCCAGCTCACCACAGGCAGCCCAAGAGACCCAGTACTTC.

The genes are TRBV7-9 and TRBJ1-6, with D uncertain. The V and J ends lost 1 base and 8 bases respectively, with 6 bases between them. Per germline, CDR1 SEHNR and CDR2 FQNEAQ (reference sequence). This CDR3 is built from 13 residues. The CDR3 here is CASSLEEDSPLHF. Here the CDR3 DNA reads TGTGCCAGCAGCTTAGAGGAGGATTCACCCCTCCACTTT.

The chain uses TRBV5-5 and TRBJ2-7; D is possibly TRBD1 (6 bases). Trimming shortened V by 3 bases and J by 6 bases, and 13 bases separated the two germline ends. CDR3 size: 13 residues. Germline values: CDR1 SGHKS, CDR2 YYEKEE (reference sequence). The CDR3 sequence: CASSSRQESEQYF. CDR3 coding DNA: TGTGCCAGCAGCTCGCGACAGGAAAGCGAGCAGTACTTC.

The chain combines TRBV7-9 with TRBJ2-7, with 13 bases lining up with TRBD2. Germline CDR1 and CDR2: SEHNR and FQNEAQ (reference sequence). This CDR3 comprises 16 residues. V lost 3 bases, J lost 6 bases, and 8 bases stayed unmatched. The CDR3 reads CASSFSGLAGAGEQYF. The CDR3 DNA follows: TGTGCCAGCAGCTTTTCCGGACTAGCGGGAGCGGGCGAGCAGTACTTC.

The CDR3 reads CASSLGSTGLDNYGYTF. The DNA for the CDR3 is TGTGCCAGCAGCTTGGGGTCGACAGGGCTTGATAACTATGGCTACACCTTC. The chain has TRBV5-4 and TRBJ1-2; 7 nucleotides align to TRBD1. This CDR3 region has 17 residues. From germline, CDR1 is SGHNT and CDR2 YYREEE (reference sequence). J was trimmed by 1 base and V by 0 bases; bases with no gene match: 9.

J is TRBJ1-1 and V is TRBV5-1, with D possibly being TRBD1 (5 bases). The CDR3 is 14 amino acids. Germline-derived CDR1 and CDR2 are SGHRS and YFSETQ. Trimming shortened V by 4 bases and J by 0 bases, and 10 bases separated the two germline ends. CDR3 DNA: TGCGCCAGCAGCCCCCCGGGGCTGAACACTGAAGCTTTCTTT. Amino acid sequence: CASSPPGLNTEAFF.

The V call is TRBV7-9, the J call TRBJ2-7; D call uncertain. V dropped 8 bases and J dropped 4 bases, with 12 bases sitting between them. Germline-derived CDR1 and CDR2 are SEHNR and FQNEAQ (reference sequence). The CDR3 length is 12 residues. The CDR3 DNA follows: TGTGCCAGCCTGAGTCCAAAATACGAGCAGTACTTC. Its translation: CASLSPKYEQYF.

The V gene is TRBV6-2 or TRBV6-3, the J gene TRBJ1-5; possibly TRBD1 for D (5 bases). Germline V CDR1 and CDR2: MNHEY, SVGEGT. V gave up 2 bases and J gave up 5 bases, with 10 bases separating them. The CDR3 runs 14 residues. The CDR3 loop reads CASSYAGTYQPQHF. The CDR3 coding sequence is TGTGCCAGCAGTTACGCCGGGACTTATCAGCCCCAGCATTTT.

The chain uses TRBV20-1 and TRBJ1-1; D not resolved. Per the germline V gene, CDR1 is DFQATT and CDR2 is SNEGSKA (reference sequence). The CDR3 consists of 13 residues. The V end was cut by 3 bases, the J end by 5 bases, with 13 bases between. The CDR3: CSASNLGVTEAFF. The CDR3 DNA reads as TGCAGTGCTAGTAACCTCGGGGTGACTGAAGCTTTCTTT.

This chain connects TRBV10-3 to TRBJ2-2; TRBD2 aligns across 11 bases. The CDR3 is 17 residues long. CDR1 ENHRY and CDR2 SYGVKD come from the germline V gene. V lost 3 bases and J lost 4; bases outside the gene matches: 7. CDR3 protein: CAISDTSGGLGTGELFF. As DNA, the CDR3 is TGTGCCATCAGTGATACTAGCGGGGGTTTGGGCACCGGGGAGCTGTTTTTT.

The chain employs TRBV10-1 and TRBJ1-6, with 7 bases lining up with TRBD1. Losses at the gene ends were 2 bases for V and 3 bases for J; bases not matched to a gene: 19. The germline V gene has CDR1 WNHNN and CDR2 SYGVQD (reference sequence). The CDR3 covers 21 residues. The CDR3 region has the DNA TGCGCCAGCAGTGAGATTTGGGACAGTAACTCCCAACCCAACTATAATTCACCCCTCCACTTT. Amino acid sequence: CASSEIWDSNSQPNYNSPLHF.

The chain employs TRBV19 and TRBJ1-4; TRBD1 aligns across 7 bases. Trimming cost V 1 base and J 4 bases; bases outside gene matches: 6. The CDR3 runs 16 residues. The germline V gene has CDR1 LNHDA and CDR2 SQIVND (reference sequence). This CDR3 reads CASSIGFRGNNEKLFF. The CDR3 DNA reads as TGTGCCAGTAGTATAGGATTCAGGGGGAATAATGAAAAACTGTTTTTT. Full variable domain (remainder filled in from reference TRBV19 and TRBJ1-4): DGGITQSPKYLFRKEGQNVTLSCEQNLNHDAMYWYRQDPGQGLRLIYYSQIVNDFQKGDIAEGYSVSREKKESFPLTVTSAQKNPTAFYLCASSIGFRGNNEKLFFGSGTQLSVL.

The rearrangement joins TRBV5-5 to TRBJ1-5; D call uncertain. CDR3 length: 15 residues. Germline CDR1 is SGHKS and CDR2 is YYEKEE (reference sequence). V was trimmed by 0 bases and J by 0 bases, leaving 7 bases between them. The DNA for the CDR3 is TGTGCCAGCAGCTTGGTAGGATATAGCAATCAGCCCCAGCATTTT. It codes for CASSLVGYSNQPQHF.

Note on this clone: An end of the junction differs from the germline gene, which may be a read error. V and J are TRBV27 and TRBJ2-1; 8 bases line up with TRBD2. CDR1 is MNHEY and CDR2 is SMNVEV in the germline V gene (reference sequence). The CDR3 sequence is 11 residues long. The CDR3 nucleotides are TGTGCCAGCAACGGGGGGACTAGTCTCCTCTTC. It yields the protein CASNGGTSLLF.

The chain has TRBV5-8 and TRBJ2-7; 8 bases fit TRBD1. Per germline, CDR1 SGHTS and CDR2 YDEGEE. The CDR3 has 16 residues. With V trimmed by 7 bases and J by 5 bases, 17 bases remained unmatched. The CDR3 sequence: CASCRTEGTGYHEQYF. The CDR3 coding sequence is TGTGCCAGCTGCCGCACGGAAGGGACAGGCTACCACGAGCAGTACTTC.

The chain uses TRBV12-3 or TRBV12-4 and TRBJ1-2; D not resolved. Trimming removed 2 bases at V and 4 bases at J, with 5 bases between. This CDR3 contains 12 residues. The CDR3 region has the DNA TGTGCCAGCAGTTTATGGGGCTATGGCTACACCTTC. This gives the protein CASSLWGYGYTF.

The V and J genes are TRBV30 and TRBJ2-3, with a tentative D call TRBD2 (6 bases). This CDR3 contains 14 residues. V dropped 0 bases and J dropped 9 bases, with 16 bases sitting between them. The germline CDR1 and CDR2 sequences are GTSNPN and SVGIG (reference sequence). The CDR3 nucleotides are TGTGCCTGGAGTGTACAAGTGTTCGGGGGAACGCAGTATTTT. Encoded protein: CAWSVQVFGGTQYF.

The chain combines TRBV7-8 with TRBJ1-1; tentatively, D is TRBD1 (5 bases). This CDR3 spans 13 amino acids. The germline V and J ends were trimmed by 0 bases and 10 bases, with 12 bases remaining between them. Germline V lookup: CDR1 SGHVS, CDR2 FQNEAQ. CDR3 nucleotide sequence: TGTGCCAGCAGCTTAGCGCCAGGGTTCGCAGCTTTCTTT. Encoded protein: CASSLAPGFAAFF.

The V and J genes are TRBV7-2 and TRBJ1-2, with a weak D call TRBD1 (6 bases). This CDR3 spans 14 amino acids. Germline-derived CDR1 and CDR2 are SGHTA and FQGNSA. V lost 3 bases to trimming and J lost 4 bases, with 12 bases between them. The CDR3 spells CASSFVRGGYGYTF. The CDR3 coding sequence is TGTGCCAGCAGCTTCGTCAGGGGAGGCTATGGCTACACCTTC. The whole variable domain, filled in from reference TRBV7-2 and TRBJ1-2, reads GAGVSQSPSNKVTEKGKDVELRCDPISGHTALYWYRQSLGQGLEFLIYFQGNSAPDKSGLPSDRFSAERTGGSVSTLTIQRTQQEDSAVYLCASSFVRGGYGYTFGSGTRLTVV.

The rearrangement links TRBV6-5 to TRBJ2-1, with D possibly TRBD2 on 5 matching bases. Trimming shortened V by 0 bases and J by 7 bases, and 10 bases separated the two germline ends. From germline, CDR1 is MNHEY and CDR2 SVGAGI. CDR3 length equals 14 residues. The CDR3 DNA reads TGTGCCAGCAGTTACTCCAACCTAGCTAATGAGCAGTTCTTC. Its protein product is CASSYSNLANEQFF.

CDR3 protein: CASSLGREQFF. CDR3 coding DNA: TGTGCCAGCAGTTTAGGGCGGGAGCAGTTCTTC. This sequence joins TRBV12-3 or TRBV12-4 and TRBJ2-1; no definite D call. This CDR3 contains 11 residues. Between the trimmed V and J ends, which lost 1 base and 10 bases, there was a span of 5 bases.

This chain joins TRBV24-1 and TRBJ2-7, with TRBD1 matching over 9 bases. From germline, CDR1 is KGHDR and CDR2 SFDVKD. V was clipped by 5 bases and J by 3 bases; unmatched bases: 7. CDR3 length equals 15 residues. In nucleotides, the CDR3 is TGTGCCACCAGTGCAGGGACAGGGCTGCTCTACGAGCAGTACTTC. Residues: CATSAGTGLLYEQYF.

This clone was counted between two and nine times. The CDR3 region is CASGVWSLTEAFF. For the CDR3, the DNA is TGTGCCAGTGGAGTCTGGAGTCTCACTGAAGCTTTCTTT. V usage is TRBV19 and J usage is TRBJ1-1, with D unclear. The germline CDR1 and CDR2 sequences are LNHDA and SQIVND (reference sequence). There are 13 residues in the CDR3. V was pared by 8 bases and J by 4 bases, with 14 bases between.

The chain is built from TRBV7-9 and TRBJ1-6; maybe TRBD1 (5 bases). Trimming removed 5 bases from V and 0 bases from J, with 11 bases in between. The CDR3 spans 16 residues. Germline CDR1 reads SEHNR; CDR2 reads FQNEAQ (reference sequence). In nucleotides, the CDR3 is TGTGCCAGCAGCCCCCGGGGGGGCTCCTATAATTCACCCCTCCACTTT. It is translated as CASSPRGGSYNSPLHF.

V gene TRBV7-9 combines with J gene TRBJ1-2; D gene unclear. The V end was cut by 2 bases, the J end by 2 bases, with 9 bases between. CDR1 is SEHNR, CDR2 FQNEAQ, per germline (reference sequence). The CDR3 covers 14 residues. In DNA, the CDR3 is TGTGCCAGCAGCTTAAGGGAAAGGAACTATGGCTACACCTTC. Translated: CASSLRERNYGYTF.